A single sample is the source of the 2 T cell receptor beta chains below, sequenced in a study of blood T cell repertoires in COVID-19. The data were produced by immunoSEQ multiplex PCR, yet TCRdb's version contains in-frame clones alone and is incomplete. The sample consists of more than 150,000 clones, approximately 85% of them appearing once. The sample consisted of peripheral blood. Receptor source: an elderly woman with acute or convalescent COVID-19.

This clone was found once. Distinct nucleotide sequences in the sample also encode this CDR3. CDR3 in amino acids: CSVGQGDQPQHF. The DNA for the CDR3 is TGCAGCGTGGGACAGGGGGATCAGCCCCAGCATTTT. The rearrangement joins TRBV29-1 to TRBJ1-5; 11 bases agree with TRBD1. Germline values: CDR1 SQVTM, CDR2 ANQGSEA. This CDR3 has 12 amino acids. V shed 6 bases and J 5 bases; nucleotides not matched to a gene: 0.

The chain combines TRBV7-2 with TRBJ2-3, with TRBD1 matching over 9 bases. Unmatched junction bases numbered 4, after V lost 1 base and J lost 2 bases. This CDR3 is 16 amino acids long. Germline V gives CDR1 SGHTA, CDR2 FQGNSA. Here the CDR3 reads CASSLGGQGLTDTQYF. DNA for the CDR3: TGTGCCAGCAGCTTAGGGGGACAGGGTCTCACAGATACGCAGTATTTT.